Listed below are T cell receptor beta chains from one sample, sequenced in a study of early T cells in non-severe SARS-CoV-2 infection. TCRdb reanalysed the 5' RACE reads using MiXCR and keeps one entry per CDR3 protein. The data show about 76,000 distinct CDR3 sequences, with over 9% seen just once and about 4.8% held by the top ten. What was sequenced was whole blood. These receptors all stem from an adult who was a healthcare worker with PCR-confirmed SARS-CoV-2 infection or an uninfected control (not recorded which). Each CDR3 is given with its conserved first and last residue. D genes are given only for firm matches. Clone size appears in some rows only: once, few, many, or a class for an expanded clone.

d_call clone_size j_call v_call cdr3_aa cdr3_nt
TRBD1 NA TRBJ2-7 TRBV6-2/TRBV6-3 CASGTGPTYEQYF TGTGCCAGCGGGACAGGGCCCACCTACGAGCAGTACTTC
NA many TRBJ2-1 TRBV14 CASSLYNEQFF TGTGCCAGCAGCCTATACAATGAGCAGTTCTTC
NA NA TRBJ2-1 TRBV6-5 CASSEGVRVSNEQFF TGTGCCAGCAGTGAGGGTGTCAGGGTTTCGAATGAGCAGTTCTTC
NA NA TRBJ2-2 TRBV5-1 CASSSGPAGELFF TGCGCCAGCAGCTCCGGACCTGCCGGGGAGCTGTTTTTT
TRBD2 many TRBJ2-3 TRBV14 CASSRLAGTFTDTQYF TGTGCCAGCAGCCGTTTAGCGGGGACTTTCACAGATACGCAGTATTTT
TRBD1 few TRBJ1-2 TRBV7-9 CASSRGTGGIYGYTF TGTGCCAGCAGCAGAGGGACAGGCGGAATCTATGGCTACACCTTC
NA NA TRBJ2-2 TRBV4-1 CASSQVFGELFF TGCGCCAGCAGCCAAGTTTTCGGGGAGCTGTTTTTT
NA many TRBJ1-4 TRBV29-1 CSVGLNEKLFF TGCAGCGTTGGACTTAATGAAAAACTGTTTTTT
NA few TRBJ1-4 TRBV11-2 CASTDLKGEIGEKLFF TGTGCCAGCACCGACCTCAAAGGGGAAATCGGTGAAAAACTGTTTTTT
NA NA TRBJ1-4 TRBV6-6 CASSSGPRWGNEKLFF TGTGCCAGCAGTTCGGGCCCTCGATGGGGTAATGAAAAACTGTTTTTT
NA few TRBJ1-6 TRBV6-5 CASSYGDGGGSPLHF TGTGCCAGCAGTTACGGTGACGGGGGTGGTTCACCCCTCCACTTT
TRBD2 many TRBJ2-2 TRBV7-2 CASSRGTSGRTNTGELFF TGTGCCAGCAGCCGAGGGACTAGCGGGAGGACGAACACCGGGGAGCTGTTTTTT
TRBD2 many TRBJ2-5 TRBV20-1 CSARVRSAVLAGGTGAQYF TGCAGTGCTAGAGTGAGGAGTGCAGTACTAGCGGGTGGAACAGGTGCCCAGTACTTC
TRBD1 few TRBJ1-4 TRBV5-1 CASSIGWTGDEKLFF TGCGCCAGCAGCATTGGGTGGACAGGGGATGAAAAACTGTTTTTT
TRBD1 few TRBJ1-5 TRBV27 CASTPIRDRGQPQHF TGTGCCAGCACCCCCATTCGGGACAGGGGTCAGCCCCAGCATTTT
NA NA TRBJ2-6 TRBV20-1 CSARDPSGANVLTF TGCAGTGCTAGAGACCCCTCTGGGGCCAACGTCCTGACTTTC
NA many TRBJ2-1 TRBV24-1 CATSEGGTEQFF TGTGCCACCAGTGAGGGGGGTACTGAGCAGTTCTTC